This is a list of T cell receptor beta chains from one sample in a study of neoadjuvant anti-PD-1 for oral cavity cancer. Generated by immunoSEQ multiplex PCR, the TCRdb table keeps only in-frame clones and is missing some. Here the sample spans some 15,000 clones, approximately 70% being singletons. The sample consisted of PBMCs, taken before nivolumab (anti-PD-1) treatment. These receptor sequences come from a person aged 40 to 85 with oral cavity squamous cell carcinoma. The CDR3 runs from the conserved cysteine through the conserved F or W. The D gene is left open where the match is weak. The size field is filled for only some rows; it gives once, few, many or a size class.

NA,TRBV14,NA,TRBJ2-2,TGTGCCAGCAGCCGCCCGATTGGTGAAGGAGGTGCGAGGAGCACCGGGGAGCTGTTTTTT,CASSRPIGEGGARSTGELFF
TRBD2,TRBV5-8,NA,TRBJ2-1,TGTGCCAGCAGTCGCACTAGCGGGGCCCCTTCCTCCTACAATGAGCAGTTCTTC,CASSRTSGAPSSYNEQFF
NA,TRBV6-1,NA,TRBJ2-3,TGTGCCAGCAGTGAAATGAGCGCCGTCACAGATACGCAGTATTTT,CASSEMSAVTDTQYF
NA,TRBV7-6,NA,TRBJ1-3,TGTGCCAGCAGCAATAACGGATTCGGAAACACCATATATTTT,CASSNNGFGNTIYF
NA,TRBV5-1,once,TRBJ2-3,TGCGCCAGCAGCTTGGAATCATCGTCATGGCGCGGCACAGATACGCAGTATTTT,CASSLESSSWRGTDTQYF
NA,TRBV7-8,NA,TRBJ1-4,TGTGCCAGCTGCGGGCGCCAGGGTAATGAAAAACTGTTTTTT,CASCGRQGNEKLFF
NA,TRBV19,few,TRBJ1-5,TGTGCCAGTAGTATAGCGTACGCCGATCAGCCCCAGCATTTT,CASSIAYADQPQHF
NA,TRBV5-6,NA,TRBJ1-1,TGTGCCAGCAGCTTGGTCAGGAAAACTGAAGCTTTCTTT,CASSLVRKTEAFF
NA,TRBV7-8,NA,TRBJ2-1,TGTGCCAGCAGCTTAGTTGGTCTAGCTCCGTTCTTC,CASSLVGLAPFF
NA,TRBV9,NA,TRBJ2-6,TGTGCCAGCAGCGTCAATACTGGGGCCAACGTCCTGACTTTC,CASSVNTGANVLTF
NA,TRBV9,NA,TRBJ1-2,TGTGCCAGCAGCGTAGATACATCCTTCTATGGCTACACCTTC,CASSVDTSFYGYTF
TRBD1,TRBV11-2,NA,TRBJ2-1,TGTGCCAGCAGCTCCCTAGGGACAGGGGGCAGCGAGCAGTTCTTC,CASSSLGTGGSEQFF
NA,TRBV19,NA,TRBJ2-7,TGTGCCAGTAGCAAAGACATAAACTACGAGCAGTACTTC,CASSKDINYEQYF
TRBD1,TRBV18,few,TRBJ1-1,TGTGCCAGCTCACCGGGACAGGGAACGAACACTGAAGCTTTCTTT,CASSPGQGTNTEAFF
NA,TRBV6-1,NA,TRBJ2-6,TGTGCCAGCAGTGGGCAGACCTCTGGGGCCAACGTCCTGACTTTC,CASSGQTSGANVLTF
TRBD1,TRBV2,few,TRBJ1-2,TGTGCCAGCACCGACAGGGTTCCCCTCTCTAACTATGGCTACACCTTC,CASTDRVPLSNYGYTF
NA,TRBV6-4,NA,TRBJ1-6,TGTGCCAGCAGTGACCTCGGGACGAAAAATTCACCCCTCCACTTT,CASSDLGTKNSPLHF
TRBD2,TRBV7-3,few,TRBJ2-2,TGTGCCAGCAGCCATACGTCCGCCGGGAGGGCCTCTCGTTTCACCGGGGAGCTGTTTTTT,CASSHTSAGRASRFTGELFF
NA,TRBV4-1,few,TRBJ1-3,TGCGCCAGCAGCCATGCAGGGAGGTTGACTGGAAACACCATATATTTT,CASSHAGRLTGNTIYF
NA,TRBV5-4,NA,TRBJ2-1,TGTGCCAGCACCCTGCAGGGGGGAGGTAATGAGCAGTTCTTC,CASTLQGGGNEQFF
TRBD1,TRBV5-5,few,TRBJ2-5,TGTGCCAGCAGCTTGGTGACAGGGAAGACCCAGTACTTC,CASSLVTGKTQYF
NA,TRBV7-2,NA,TRBJ2-5,TGTGCCAGCAGCGTAACAGGGACAGCTCGAGCCGGGGGGACCCAGTACTTC,CASSVTGTARAGGTQYF
TRBD1,TRBV10-3,NA,TRBJ1-1,TGTGCCATCAGTGAGTGGGGTACAGGGGTCACTGAAGCTTTCTTT,CAISEWGTGVTEAFF
TRBD1,TRBV4-1,NA,TRBJ2-7,TGCGCCAGCAGCGCCTTGGGACAGAAAACTACCTACGAGCAGTACTTC,CASSALGQKTTYEQYF
NA,TRBV9,NA,TRBJ2-7,TGTGCCAGCAGCCCCACAGAGATGGGCTACGAGCAGTACTTC,CASSPTEMGYEQYF
NA,TRBV27,NA,TRBJ1-2,TGTGCCAGCAGTTTAAATTCAGGGGTCTTCGGGCGCGACTATGGCTACACCTTC,CASSLNSGVFGRDYGYTF
TRBD2,TRBV27,NA,TRBJ2-1,TGTGCCAGCAGTTTTAGCGGGATTCGGCAGTTCTTC,CASSFSGIRQFF
NA,TRBV7-8,NA,TRBJ2-2,TGTGCCAGCAGCTTAAGGGCCACCGGGGAGCTGTTTTTT,CASSLRATGELFF
NA,TRBV7-2,few,TRBJ1-6,TGTGCCAGCAGCCCCTTAGTGGATAACTATTCACCCCTCCACTTT,CASSPLVDNYSPLHF
NA,TRBV5-5,NA,TRBJ1-2,TGTGCCAGCAGCTTGGGGACACTTGATAACTATGGCTACACCTTC,CASSLGTLDNYGYTF
TRBD2,TRBV7-2,NA,TRBJ2-1,TGTGCCAGCAGCGGTCCAGAGACGGGGGGCTACAATGAGCAGTTCTTC,CASSGPETGGYNEQFF
NA,TRBV23-1,NA,TRBJ2-1,TGCGCCAGCAGTTGCTTCAGCTCCTACAATGAGCAGTTCTTC,CASSCFSSYNEQFF
TRBD2,TRBV28,NA,TRBJ2-3,TGTGCCAGCAGCCGGGGACTAGCGGCCCCAAACACAGATACGCAGTATTTT,CASSRGLAAPNTDTQYF
NA,TRBV25-1,NA,TRBJ1-4,TGTGCCAGCAGTGAATCGGAGGGATGGGGTGAAAAACTGTTTTTT,CASSESEGWGEKLFF
NA,TRBV5-1,NA,TRBJ1-4,TGCGCCAGCAGCTTGGGAACAGGGAAGGGAGCAAAACTGTTTTTT,CASSLGTGKGAKLFF
NA,TRBV5-6,NA,TRBJ1-2,TGTGCCAGCAGCTTGGGCGGGGGGCTGCTCGGGAGCTACACCTTC,CASSLGGGLLGSYTF
TRBD1,TRBV11-2,NA,TRBJ2-1,TGTGCCAGCAGCTTAGATGGGGCAGGGGGCAGTGAGCAGTTCTTC,CASSLDGAGGSEQFF
NA,TRBV27,NA,TRBJ2-6,TGTGCCAGCAGTTCCCCGAGGTTTGGGGCCGAGAGCTCTGGGGCCAACGTCCTGACTTTC,CASSSPRFGAESSGANVLTF
TRBD2,TRBV6-1,NA,TRBJ2-1,TGTGCCAGCAGTGAAAGCGGGGGGGCCTACAATGAGCAGTTCTTC,CASSESGGAYNEQFF
TRBD1,TRBV5-8,NA,TRBJ1-6,TGTGCCAGCAGCTTGAACGCGGGACAGCATAATTCACCCCTCCACTTT,CASSLNAGQHNSPLHF
NA,TRBV14,NA,TRBJ1-1,TGTGCCAGCAGCCATACCCGTCCCCGGGCAAACACTGAAGCTTTCTTT,CASSHTRPRANTEAFF
NA,TRBV19,few,TRBJ1-1,TGTGCCAGTAGTTCTCGGACAGAACTTAACACTGAAGCTTTCTTT,CASSSRTELNTEAFF
TRBD1,TRBV6-6,once,TRBJ1-5,TGTGCCAGCAGTTACTCGAAAGGGGGCAGCAATCAGCCCCAGCATTTT,CASSYSKGGSNQPQHF
TRBD1,TRBV19,NA,TRBJ1-1,TGTGCCGGTCGATCAGGGGGAAACACTGAAGCTTTCTTT,CAGRSGGNTEAFF
TRBD1,TRBV18,few,TRBJ1-6,TGTGCCAGCTCACGGGACAGTAATAATTCACCCCTCCACTTT,CASSRDSNNSPLHF
NA,TRBV11-2,NA,TRBJ1-6,TGTGCCAGCAGCCGTGGACTGGACTCACCCCTCCACTTT,CASSRGLDSPLHF
NA,TRBV19,NA,TRBJ1-1,TGTGCCAGTAGTGAGCCAGTGGACGTTAACACTGAAGCTTTCTTT,CASSEPVDVNTEAFF
TRBD1,TRBV19,NA,TRBJ1-2,TGTGCCAGTAGTAGAGGACAGGGAAATGGCTACACCTTC,CASSRGQGNGYTF
NA,TRBV21-1,NA,TRBJ1-2,TGTGCCAGCACCTCAAGCTCCTATGGCTACACCTTC,CASTSSSYGYTF
TRBD2,TRBV4-1,NA,TRBJ2-3,TGCGCCAGCAGCCAAGTTGCTAGCGGGGGCGAAATTGAGGCAGATACGCAGTATTTT,CASSQVASGGEIEADTQYF
TRBD2,TRBV7-9,NA,TRBJ2-7,TGTGCCAGCAGCGGCCTGGCGGGGGGGCGGTACGAGCAGTACTTC,CASSGLAGGRYEQYF
NA,TRBV11-3,few,TRBJ2-7,TGTGCCAGCAGCGACCGGTCTCGCCCCTACGAGCAGTACTTC,CASSDRSRPYEQYF
NA,TRBV7-8,NA,TRBJ2-1,TGTGCCAGCAGTTTCCTGACGCCAGGGTGGTCCTACAATGAGCAGTTCTTC,CASSFLTPGWSYNEQFF
TRBD1,TRBV6-5,NA,TRBJ1-6,TGTGCCAGCAGCACCTCGGGACAGGGTTATTCACCCCTCCACTTT,CASSTSGQGYSPLHF
NA,TRBV28,NA,TRBJ1-2,TGTGCCAGCATTCAGGGATATGGCTACACCTTC,CASIQGYGYTF
TRBD1,TRBV7-6,NA,TRBJ1-4,TGTGCCAGCAGCTTTACAGGGGCCGGCGAAAAACTGTTTTTT,CASSFTGAGEKLFF
NA,TRBV19,once,TRBJ2-5,TGTGCCAGTAGTGCCCAAGAGACCCAGTACTTC,CASSAQETQYF
TRBD2,TRBV10-3,NA,TRBJ2-7,TGTGCCATCAGTGGGAAGCGGGGGGAACCCTACGAGCAGTACTTC,CAISGKRGEPYEQYF
TRBD1,TRBV5-1,NA,TRBJ2-1,TGCGCCAGCAGCTTCAGCCGGGACAGTGACAATGAGCAGTTCTTC,CASSFSRDSDNEQFF